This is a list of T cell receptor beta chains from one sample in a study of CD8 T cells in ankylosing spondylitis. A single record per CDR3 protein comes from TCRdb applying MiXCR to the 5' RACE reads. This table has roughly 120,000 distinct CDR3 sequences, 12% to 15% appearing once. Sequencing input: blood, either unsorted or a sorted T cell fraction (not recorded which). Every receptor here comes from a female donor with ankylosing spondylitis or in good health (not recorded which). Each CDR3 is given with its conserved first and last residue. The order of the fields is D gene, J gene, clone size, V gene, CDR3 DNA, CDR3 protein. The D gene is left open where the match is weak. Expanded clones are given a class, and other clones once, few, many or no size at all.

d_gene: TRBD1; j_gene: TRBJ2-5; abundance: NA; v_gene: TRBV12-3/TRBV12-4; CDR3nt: TGTGCCAGCAGTGGGACAGCGGAGACCCAGTACTTC; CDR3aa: CASSGTAETQYF
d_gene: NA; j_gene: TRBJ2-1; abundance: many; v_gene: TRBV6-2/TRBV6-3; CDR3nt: TGTGCCAGCAGTTACGACTTAGCGAAAGGGGAGCAGTTCTTC; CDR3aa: CASSYDLAKGEQFF
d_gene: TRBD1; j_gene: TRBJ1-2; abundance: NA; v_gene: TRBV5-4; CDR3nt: TGTGCCAGCAGCTTGACTCGACAGGGCGAGGGCTACACCTTC; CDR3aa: CASSLTRQGEGYTF
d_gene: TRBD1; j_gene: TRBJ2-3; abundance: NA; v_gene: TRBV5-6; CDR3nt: TGTGCCAGCAGCCCGGACAGGGGCTTCACAGATACGCAGTATTTT; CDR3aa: CASSPDRGFTDTQYF
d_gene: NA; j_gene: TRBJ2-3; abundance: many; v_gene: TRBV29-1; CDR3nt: TGCAGCGTTGTATGGGGGCCCGCGAATACGCAGTATTTT; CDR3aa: CSVVWGPANTQYF
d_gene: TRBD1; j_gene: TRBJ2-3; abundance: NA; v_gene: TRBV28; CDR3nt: TGTGCCAGCAGCAACCGGGACAGTGGCACAGATACGCAGTATTTT; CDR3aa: CASSNRDSGTDTQYF
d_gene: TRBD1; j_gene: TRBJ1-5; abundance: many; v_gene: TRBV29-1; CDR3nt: TGCAGCGTTGCCGACAGGGGCAATCAGCCCCAGCATTTT; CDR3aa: CSVADRGNQPQHF
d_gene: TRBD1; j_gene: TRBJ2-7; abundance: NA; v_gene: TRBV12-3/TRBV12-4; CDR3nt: TGTGCCAGCAGCCTACAGGGGGGCCACGAGCAGTACTTC; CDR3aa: CASSLQGGHEQYF
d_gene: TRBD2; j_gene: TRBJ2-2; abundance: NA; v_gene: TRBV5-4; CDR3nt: TGTGCCAGCAGCTTGGGAGGACTAGCGGGAAACACCGGGGAGCTGTTTTTT; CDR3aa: CASSLGGLAGNTGELFF
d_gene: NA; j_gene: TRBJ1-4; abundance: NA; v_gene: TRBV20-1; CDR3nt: TGCAGTGCTAGAGAAAGGAGGCCGGGAAAACTGTTTTTT; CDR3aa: CSARERRPGKLFF
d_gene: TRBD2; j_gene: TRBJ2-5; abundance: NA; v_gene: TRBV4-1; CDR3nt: TGCGCCAGCAGCCATGTCCGATCGGGGGGGGCTCGAGAGACCCAGTACTTC; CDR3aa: CASSHVRSGGARETQYF
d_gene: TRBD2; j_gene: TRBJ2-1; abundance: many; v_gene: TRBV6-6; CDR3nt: TGTGCCAGCACCTTGACTAGCTTCGGTGAGCAGTTCTTC; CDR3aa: CASTLTSFGEQFF
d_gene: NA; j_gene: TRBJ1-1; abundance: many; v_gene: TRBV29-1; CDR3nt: TGCAGCGTAAAATCGGAGGACATTATGAACACTGAAGCTTTCTTT; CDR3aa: CSVKSEDIMNTEAFF
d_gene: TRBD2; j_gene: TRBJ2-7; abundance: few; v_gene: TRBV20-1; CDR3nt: TGCAGTGCTAGAGATCCCCTAGCGGGAGCTCGACCGCAGTACTTC; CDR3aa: CSARDPLAGARPQYF
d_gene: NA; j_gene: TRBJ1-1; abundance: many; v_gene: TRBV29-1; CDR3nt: TGCAGCGTTGTTGTAGGATGGGGCACTGAAGCTTTCTTT; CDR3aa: CSVVVGWGTEAFF
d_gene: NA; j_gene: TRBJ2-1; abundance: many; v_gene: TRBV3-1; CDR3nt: TGTGCCAGCAGCCAAGGCTACAATGAGCAGTTCTTC; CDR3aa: CASSQGYNEQFF
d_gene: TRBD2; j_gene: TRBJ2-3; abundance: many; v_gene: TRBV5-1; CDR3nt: TGCGCCAGCAGCTCGATGCAGACTAGCTCGGGCACAGATACGCAGTATTTT; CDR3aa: CASSSMQTSSGTDTQYF
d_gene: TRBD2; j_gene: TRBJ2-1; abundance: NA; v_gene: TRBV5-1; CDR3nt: TGCGCCAGCAGCCCGGCGAGCGGGAAATACAATGAGCAGTTCTTC; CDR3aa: CASSPASGKYNEQFF
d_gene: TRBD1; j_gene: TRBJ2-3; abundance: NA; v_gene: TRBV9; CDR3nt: TGTGCCAGCAGCTCGGGGACAGGGGGCACCACAGATACGCAGTATTTT; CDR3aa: CASSSGTGGTTDTQYF
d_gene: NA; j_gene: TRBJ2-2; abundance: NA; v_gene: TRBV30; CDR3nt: TGTGCCTGGAGTCGGTTTTACGACGGCGGCGGGGAGCTGTTTTTT; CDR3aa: CAWSRFYDGGGELFF
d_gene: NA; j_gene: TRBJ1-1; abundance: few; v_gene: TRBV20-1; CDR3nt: TGCAGTGCTCGCCAGATCCGGAGCTGGGCTGAAGCTTTCTTT; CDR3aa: CSARQIRSWAEAFF
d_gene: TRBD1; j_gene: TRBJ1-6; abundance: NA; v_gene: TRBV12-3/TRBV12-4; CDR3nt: TGTGCCAGCAGCCTGGGACAGGGTATGGGTTCACCCCTCCACTTT; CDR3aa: CASSLGQGMGSPLHF
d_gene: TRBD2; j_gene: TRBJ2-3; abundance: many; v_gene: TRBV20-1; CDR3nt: TGCAGTGCTCCGACCGGGGGGGCAGGGACAGATACGCAGTATTTT; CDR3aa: CSAPTGGAGTDTQYF